This TCR beta chain was documented in a study of blood T cell repertoires in COVID-19. Study in general: PBMCs, B-cell-depleted T cells, or T cells provided the cDNA or gDNA that made up the material.

Authors' data handling: The assay estimated nucleated cells by amplifying reference gene primers. The assay was immunoSEQ multiplex PCR, and TCRdb's table has in-frame clones only and misses some. V, J and clone size reflect that table, while D and trimming were determined from the DNA. Of some 40,000 clones listed, about 89% were seen once; the top ten hold less than 20%. Germline V CDR1 and CDR2: MNHEY, SVGAGI. V lost 6 bases and J lost 5; bases outside the gene matches: 6. This CDR3 has 14 residues. This sequence joins TRBV6-5 and TRBJ2-3, with TRBD2 identical over 9 bases. The receptor's source is a woman in her twenties or thirties in a cohort sampled during active COVID-19. The sequenced material came from peripheral blood. In DNA, the CDR3 is TGTGCCAGCAGCTTAGCGGGAGTGGAAGATACGCAGTATTTT. Translating gives CASSLAGVEDTQYF.